Included here is one TCR beta chain sequence, with context. The antigen is unknown. TCRdb's table, derived via immunoSEQ multiplex PCR, lists solely in-frame clones and lacks some. The data contain approximately 130,000 clones, roughly nine tenths of them singletons. This sample was taken from a study of T cell responses to AZD1222 COVID-19 vaccine. Study results and caveats: Across the whole spike, CD4 TCRs peaked at regions 160-218 and 743-854. Among the donors, most were white British and more were female, and clonal diversity was possibly underestimated.

CDR3 length: 15 amino acids. Trimming left V 2 bases short and J 0 bases short, with 9 bases between. Germline V gene lookup returns CDR1 KGHSH and CDR2 LQKENI. This rearrangement joins TRBV18 to TRBJ2-3; no reliable D call. This TCR was recovered from an adult who received the AZD1222 COVID-19 vaccine. Sequenced here: peripheral blood, sampled 28 days after the second AZD1222 dose. Here the CDR3 DNA reads TGTGCCAGCTCACCAAGGGCACAAAGCACAGATACGCAGTATTTT. Residues: CASSPRAQSTDTQYF.